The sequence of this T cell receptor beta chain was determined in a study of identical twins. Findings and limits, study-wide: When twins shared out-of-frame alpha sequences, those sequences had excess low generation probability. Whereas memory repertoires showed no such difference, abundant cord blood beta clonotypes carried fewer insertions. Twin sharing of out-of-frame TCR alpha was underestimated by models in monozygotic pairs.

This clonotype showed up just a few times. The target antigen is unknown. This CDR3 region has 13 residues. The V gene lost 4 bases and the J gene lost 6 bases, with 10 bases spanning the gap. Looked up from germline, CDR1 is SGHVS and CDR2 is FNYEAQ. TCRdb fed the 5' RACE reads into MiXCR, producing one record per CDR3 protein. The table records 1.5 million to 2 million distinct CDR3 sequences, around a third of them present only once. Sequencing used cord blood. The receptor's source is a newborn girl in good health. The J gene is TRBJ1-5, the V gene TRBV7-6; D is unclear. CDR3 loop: CASSYGAGQPQHF. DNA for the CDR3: TGTGCCAGCAGCTATGGAGCAGGTCAGCCCCAGCATTTT. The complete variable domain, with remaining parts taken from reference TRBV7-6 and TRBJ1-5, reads GAGVSQSPRYKVTKRGQDVALRCDPISGHVSLYWYRQALGQGPEFLTYFNYEAQQDKSGLPNDRFSAERPEGSISTLTIQRTEQRDSAMYRCASSYGAGQPQHFGDGTRLSIL.